This TCR beta chain was profiled in a study of blood T cell repertoires in COVID-19. TCRdb's table, derived via immunoSEQ multiplex PCR, lists solely in-frame clones and lacks some. The sample lists 390,000 or so clones; roughly nine tenths were seen once. The CDR3 contains 14 residues. V was pared by 6 bases and J by 4 bases, with 8 bases of the junction left unmatched. The germline V gene has CDR1 SGHTA and CDR2 FQGNSA. Sequencing was performed on PBMCs or T cells enriched from blood (not recorded which). This sequence was found in a young man who had recovered from COVID-19. V is TRBV7-2 and J is TRBJ1-1; 7 positions agree with TRBD1. Written as DNA, the CDR3 is TGTGCCAGCAGATTGGGACAGCCTGGCACTGAAGCTTTCTTT. It yields the protein CASRLGQPGTEAFF. Full variable domain (outside the CDR3, taken from reference TRBV7-2 and TRBJ1-1): GAGVSQSPSNKVTEKGKDVELRCDPISGHTALYWYRQSLGQGLEFLIYFQGNSAPDKSGLPSDRFSAERTGGSVSTLTIQRTQQEDSAVYLCASRLGQPGTEAFFGQGTRLTVV.